The clone carrying this TCR beta chain was seen a few times. Its cognate antigen is unknown. The ends were cut back, 2 bases at V and 3 bases at J, with 11 bases in the middle. This CDR3 contains 15 residues. The germline V gene encodes CDR1 SGHRS and CDR2 YFSETQ. Unique molecular identifiers were present in the TCR beta cDNA libraries. TCRdb ran MiXCR on the PCR reads and lists one entry per CDR3 protein. The table records approximately 260,000 distinct CDR3 sequences, 36% of them present only once. These data belong to a study of post-analysis software for immune sequencing data. Overall study findings and caveats: Four or five TRBV segments were significantly more frequent in patients than in controls. TRBV5-6, TRBV5-1 and TRBV20-1 were among these segments.

This TCR derives from a girl under 18 with multiple sclerosis. The genes are TRBV5-1 and TRBJ2-2; D is undetermined. The sample comprised blood. The DNA of the CDR3 is TGCGCCAGCAGCTTCAAAATTTCAGACACCGGGGAGCTGTTTTTT. Its protein is CASSFKISDTGELFF.